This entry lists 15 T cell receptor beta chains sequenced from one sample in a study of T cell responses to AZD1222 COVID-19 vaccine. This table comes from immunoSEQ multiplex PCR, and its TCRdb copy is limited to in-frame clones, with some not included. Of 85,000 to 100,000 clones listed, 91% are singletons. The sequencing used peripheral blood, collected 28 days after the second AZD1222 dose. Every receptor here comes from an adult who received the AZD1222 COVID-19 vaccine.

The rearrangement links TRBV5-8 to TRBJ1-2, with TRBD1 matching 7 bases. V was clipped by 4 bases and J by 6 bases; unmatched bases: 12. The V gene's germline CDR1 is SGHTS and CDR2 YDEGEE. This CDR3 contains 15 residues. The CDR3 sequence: CASSESQGGVNGYTF. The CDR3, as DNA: TGTGCCAGCAGCGAATCCCAGGGGGGAGTTAATGGCTACACCTTC.

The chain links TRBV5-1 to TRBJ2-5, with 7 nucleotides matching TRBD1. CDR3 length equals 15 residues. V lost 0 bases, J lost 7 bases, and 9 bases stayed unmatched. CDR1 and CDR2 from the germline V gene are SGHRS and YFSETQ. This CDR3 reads CASSLDGTAQGTQYF. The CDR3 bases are TGCGCCAGCAGCTTGGACGGGACAGCCCAGGGGACCCAGTACTTC.

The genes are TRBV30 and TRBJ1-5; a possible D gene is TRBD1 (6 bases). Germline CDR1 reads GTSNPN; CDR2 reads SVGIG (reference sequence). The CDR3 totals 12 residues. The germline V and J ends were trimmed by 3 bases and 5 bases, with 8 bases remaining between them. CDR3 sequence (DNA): TGTGCCTGGAGGTCAGGGGATCAGCCCCAGCATTTT. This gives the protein CAWRSGDQPQHF.

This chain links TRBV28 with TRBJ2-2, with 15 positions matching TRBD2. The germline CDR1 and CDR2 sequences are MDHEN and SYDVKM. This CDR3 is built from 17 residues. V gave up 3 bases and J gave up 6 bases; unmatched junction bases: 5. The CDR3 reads CASSFWGLAGGPGELFF. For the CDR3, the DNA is TGTGCCAGCAGTTTTTGGGGACTAGCGGGAGGACCCGGGGAGCTGTTTTTT. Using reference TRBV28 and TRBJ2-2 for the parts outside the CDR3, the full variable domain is DVKVTQSSRYLVKRTGEKVFLECVQDMDHENMFWYRQDPGLGLRLIYFSYDVKMKEKGDIPEGYSVSREKKERFSLILESASTNQTSMYLCASSFWGLAGGPGELFFGEGSRLTVL.

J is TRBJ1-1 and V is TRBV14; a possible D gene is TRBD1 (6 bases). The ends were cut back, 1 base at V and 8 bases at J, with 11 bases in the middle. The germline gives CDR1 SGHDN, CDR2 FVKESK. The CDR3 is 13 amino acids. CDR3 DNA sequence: TGTGCCAGCAGCCAAGCTGGACAGCCGGAAGCTTTCTTT. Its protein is CASSQAGQPEAFF.

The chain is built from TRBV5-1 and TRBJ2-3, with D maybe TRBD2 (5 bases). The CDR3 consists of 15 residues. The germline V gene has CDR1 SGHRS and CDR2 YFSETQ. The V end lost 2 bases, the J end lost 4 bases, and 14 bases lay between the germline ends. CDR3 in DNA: TGCGCCAGCAGCTTAAGTGGGAGTAGCGCAGATACGCAGTATTTT. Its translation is CASSLSGSSADTQYF.

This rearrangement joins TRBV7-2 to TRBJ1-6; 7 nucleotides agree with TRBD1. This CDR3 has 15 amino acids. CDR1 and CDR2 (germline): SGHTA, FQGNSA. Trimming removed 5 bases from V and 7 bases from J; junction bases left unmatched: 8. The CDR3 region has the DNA TGTGCCAGCAGCCGGCAGGGGGTAGGAAATTCACCCCTCCACTTT. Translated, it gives CASSRQGVGNSPLHF.

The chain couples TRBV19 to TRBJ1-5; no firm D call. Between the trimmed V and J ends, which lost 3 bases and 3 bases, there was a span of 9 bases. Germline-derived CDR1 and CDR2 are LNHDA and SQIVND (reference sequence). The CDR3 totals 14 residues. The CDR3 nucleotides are TGTGCCAGTAGTATGTCGGAGGCCAATCAGCCCCAGCATTTT. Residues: CASSMSEANQPQHF. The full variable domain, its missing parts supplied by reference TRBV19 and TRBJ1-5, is DGGITQSPKYLFRKEGQNVTLSCEQNLNHDAMYWYRQDPGQGLRLIYYSQIVNDFQKGDIAEGYSVSREKKESFPLTVTSAQKNPTAFYLCASSMSEANQPQHFGDGTRLSIL.

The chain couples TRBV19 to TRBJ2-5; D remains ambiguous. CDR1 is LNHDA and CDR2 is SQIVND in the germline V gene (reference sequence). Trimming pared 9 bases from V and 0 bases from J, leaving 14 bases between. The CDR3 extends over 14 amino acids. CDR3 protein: CASQDVRDQETQYF. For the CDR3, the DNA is TGTGCCAGCCAAGACGTCCGGGACCAAGAGACCCAGTACTTC.

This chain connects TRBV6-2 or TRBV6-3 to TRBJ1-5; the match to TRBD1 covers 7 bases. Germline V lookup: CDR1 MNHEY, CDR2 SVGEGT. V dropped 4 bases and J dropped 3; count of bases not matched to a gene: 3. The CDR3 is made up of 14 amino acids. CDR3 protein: CASSSGGDNQPQHF. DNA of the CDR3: TGTGCCAGCAGTTCAGGGGGGGACAATCAGCCCCAGCATTTT.

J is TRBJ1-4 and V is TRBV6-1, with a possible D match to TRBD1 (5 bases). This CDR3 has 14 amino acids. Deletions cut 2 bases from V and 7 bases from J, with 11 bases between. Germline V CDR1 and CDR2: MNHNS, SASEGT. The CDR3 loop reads CASSERGTFEKLFF. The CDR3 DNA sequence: TGTGCCAGCAGTGAAAGGGGAACCTTTGAAAAACTGTTTTTT.

CDR3 bases: TGTGCCAGAAGACTCCTCGAACGCCAGCCCCAGCATTTT. Protein: CARRLLERQPQHF. The chain employs TRBV5-3 and TRBJ1-5; D unresolved. TRBV5-3 is filed as an ORF, its function uncertain. This CDR3 has 13 residues. V was trimmed by 5 bases and J by 7 bases, leaving 13 bases between them.

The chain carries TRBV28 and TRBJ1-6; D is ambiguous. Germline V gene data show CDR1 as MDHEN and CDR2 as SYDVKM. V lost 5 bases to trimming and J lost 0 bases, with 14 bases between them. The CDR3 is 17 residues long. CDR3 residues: CASSPSDGSSYNSPLHF. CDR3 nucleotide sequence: TGTGCCAGCAGTCCTTCGGACGGGAGCTCCTATAATTCACCCCTCCACTTT.

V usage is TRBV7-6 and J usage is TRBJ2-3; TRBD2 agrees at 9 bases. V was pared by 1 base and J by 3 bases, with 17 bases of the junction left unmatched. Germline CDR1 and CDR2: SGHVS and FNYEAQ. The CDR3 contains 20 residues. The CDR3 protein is CASSLGVGAGGRARTDTQYF. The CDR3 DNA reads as TGTGCCAGCAGCTTAGGGGTTGGGGCCGGCGGGAGGGCCAGGACAGATACGCAGTATTTT.

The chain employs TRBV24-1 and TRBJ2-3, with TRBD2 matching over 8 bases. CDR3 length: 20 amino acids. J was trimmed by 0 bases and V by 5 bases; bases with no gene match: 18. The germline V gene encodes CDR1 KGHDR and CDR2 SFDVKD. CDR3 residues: CATSALGLAGPRGSTDTQYF. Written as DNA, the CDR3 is TGTGCCACCAGTGCACTTGGGCTAGCGGGCCCGAGGGGGAGCACAGATACGCAGTATTTT.